Following are 10 T cell receptor beta chains from one sample sequenced in a study of early T cells in non-severe SARS-CoV-2 infection. Each CDR3 protein gets one entry after TCRdb re-called the 5' RACE reads with MiXCR. The data hold tens of thousands of distinct CDR3 sequences, with about 4.7% observed a single time. Sequences were obtained from whole blood. The receptors come from an adult who was a healthcare worker with PCR-confirmed SARS-CoV-2 infection or an uninfected control (not recorded which).

This clonotype appeared a few times. CDR3 in DNA: TGCAGTACAACTAAGAACACTGGGAGGGCTTTCTTT. Its translation is CSTTKNTGRAFF. The rearrangement joins TRBV20-1 to TRBJ1-1; D gene unclear. Between the trimmed V and J ends, which lost 8 bases and 11 bases, there was a span of 21 bases. Germline V gives CDR1 DFQATT, CDR2 SNEGSKA (reference sequence). The CDR3 covers 12 residues.

The chain combines TRBV29-1 with TRBJ1-1, with 7 nucleotides matching TRBD1. CDR3 size: 13 residues. V dropped 3 bases and J dropped 1; count of bases not matched to a gene: 2. CDR1 and CDR2 (germline): SQVTM, ANQGSEA. The CDR3 spells CSVEGQQNTEAFF. In nucleotides, the CDR3 is TGCAGCGTTGAGGGACAGCAGAACACTGAAGCTTTCTTT.

The chain joins TRBV7-2 to TRBJ2-5, with D perhaps assigned TRBD1 or TRBD2 (5 bases each). Trimming removed 4 bases from V and 5 bases from J, with 11 bases in between. Germline V gene sequence: CDR1 SGHTA, CDR2 FQGNSA. This CDR3 spans 13 amino acids. The CDR3 DNA is TGTGCCAGCAGCTGGGACCCTGCCGAGACCCAGTACTTC. Its protein is CASSWDPAETQYF.

Ten or more counts support this clonotype. The V call is TRBV9, the J call TRBJ1-2; D possibly corresponds to TRBD1 (5 bases). V lost 3 bases to trimming and J lost 4 bases, with 16 bases between them. Germline V gene sequence: CDR1 SGDLS, CDR2 YYNGEE. This CDR3 spans 15 amino acids. The CDR3 protein is CASSALRTGAYGYTF. DNA for the CDR3: TGTGCCAGCAGCGCCCTGCGCACAGGTGCCTATGGCTACACCTTC.

Within the sample, this clonotype is medium-sized. CDR3 coding DNA: TGTGCCAGCAGTTACAGCGGGTTTGAGGGGGAGAACACTGAAGCTTTCTTT. Its protein is CASSYSGFEGENTEAFF. The chain combines TRBV6-6 with TRBJ1-1; D is possibly TRBD1 (6 bases). Per germline, CDR1 MNHNY and CDR2 SVGAGI (reference sequence). V was pared by 2 bases and J by 1 base, with 17 bases between. CDR3 size: 17 residues.

This clonotype was seen repeatedly, ten times or more. The rearrangement joins TRBV2 to TRBJ2-7; no reliable D call. Germline CDR1 SNHLY, CDR2 FYNNEI. The V and J ends lost 6 bases and 2 bases respectively, with 11 bases between them. This CDR3 spans 13 amino acids. The CDR3 DNA sequence: TGTGCCAGCAGATCCCTAGGGACCTACGAGCAGTACTTC. This sequence encodes CASRSLGTYEQYF.

This clonotype was detected a few times. The V call is TRBV27, the J call TRBJ2-3, with 7 positions matching TRBD2. Germline V lookup: CDR1 MNHEY, CDR2 SMNVEV (reference sequence). The CDR3 runs 15 residues. Germline trimming cut 5 bases from V and 1 base from J; bases unmatched to any gene: 6. DNA for the CDR3: TGTGCCAGCAGTATCCAGCGGGGTGGCACAGATACGCAGTATTTT. Protein product: CASSIQRGGTDTQYF.

This clonotype turned up a few times. J is TRBJ2-5 and V is TRBV11-2; D ambiguous. The V end was cut by 8 bases, the J end by 5 bases, with 9 bases between. The CDR3 contains 11 residues. CDR1 SGHAT and CDR2 FQNNGV come from the germline V gene. CDR3: CASRSGETQYF. The CDR3 DNA is TGTGCCAGCCGGAGTGGGGAGACCCAGTACTTC.

This clonotype was observed at least ten times. V is TRBV29-1 and J is TRBJ1-1; D might be TRBD1 (6 bases). With 3 bases removed from V and 4 bases from J, the gap between germline ends came to 18 bases. In germline, CDR1 is SQVTM, CDR2 ANQGSEA. The CDR3 consists of 15 residues. The CDR3 loop is CSVEGGTPRGTEAFF. CDR3 in DNA: TGCAGCGTTGAGGGGGGGACACCCCGTGGCACTGAAGCTTTCTTT.

This clonotype was seen repeatedly, ten times or more. This sequence joins TRBV12-3 or TRBV12-4 and TRBJ1-5, with D perhaps TRBD1 (6 bases). The ends were cut back, 5 bases at V and 6 bases at J, with 14 bases in the middle. The length of the CDR3 is 14 residues. This chain's CDR3 is CASSPRQDRQPQHF. The CDR3 bases are TGTGCCAGCAGTCCCCGACAGGACCGTCAGCCCCAGCATTTT.